The TCR beta chain described here comes from a study of CD4+ T cells in melanoma. General study findings and limits: CD8+ T cell, macrophage and B cell function reportedly correlated with neoantigen-specific CD4+ T cells. In melanoma, neoantigen-specific CD4+ T cells reportedly differed in differentiation state.

The table came from immunoSEQ multiplex PCR; TCRdb's copy has only in-frame clones and leaves some out. The repertoire holds fewer than 11,000 clones, roughly 78% seen once, with around a fifth in the top ten. The V gene lost 1 base and the J gene lost 3 bases, with 12 bases spanning the gap. This CDR3 is 15 amino acids long. Per germline, CDR1 LGHDT and CDR2 YNNKEL (reference sequence). To note about this clone: Its antigen is still unknown.

V is TRBV3-1 (or the pseudogene TRBV3-2) and J is TRBJ2-5; D remains ambiguous. The sample consisted of cells from a culture (not recorded whether cultured in vitro). The receptor comes from a human donor with melanoma. CDR3 amino acids: CASSQGLGTKETQYF. The CDR3 nucleotides are TGTGCCAGCAGCCAAGGTCTGGGAACCAAAGAGACCCAGTACTTC.